What follows are 32 T cell receptor beta chains derived from one specimen sequenced in a study of response to subunit inactivated influenza vaccine. TCRdb analysed the RT-PCR reads with MiXCR anew, one entry per CDR3 protein. The sample carries about 520,000 distinct CDR3 sequences, about 25% recorded once. The sequencing used CD4+ T cells sorted from PBMCs, collected 4 to 6 days after vaccination. The source is a man aged 45 to 65 who received an inactivated influenza vaccine.

This rearrangement joins TRBV5-6 to TRBJ1-1; a weak D match, TRBD1 (5 bases). The germline CDR1 and CDR2 sequences are SGHDT and YYEEEE. This CDR3 comprises 14 residues. Trimming took 4 bases from V and 1 from J, leaving 11 bases between them. CDR3 protein: CASSRDHGNTEAFF. CDR3 in DNA: TGTGCCAGCAGCAGGGACCACGGGAACACTGAAGCTTTCTTT.

This clonotype appeared a few times. The chain employs TRBV5-1 and TRBJ2-1, with TRBD1 identical over 8 bases. The CDR3 is 14 residues long. Trimming at V came to 0 bases and at J to 6 bases, leaving 2 bases not matched to a gene. Per germline, CDR1 SGHRS and CDR2 YFSETQ. CDR3 sequence: CASSLDRGINEQFF. DNA of the CDR3: TGCGCCAGCAGCTTGGACAGGGGGATCAATGAGCAGTTCTTC.

CDR3 sequence reads: CASSPSRSAYGYTF. CDR3 sequence (DNA): TGTGCCAGCTCACCAAGCCGATCCGCTTATGGCTACACCTTC. The genes are TRBV18 and TRBJ1-2; no clear D. The CDR3 has 14 amino acids. Trimming removed 2 bases from V and 5 bases from J, with 12 bases in between. CDR1 KGHSH and CDR2 LQKENI come from the germline V gene.

The CDR3 here is CASSQGMSGGNTIYF. As DNA, the CDR3 is TGTGCCAGCAGCCAGGGGATGAGTGGTGGAAACACCATATATTTT. V and J are TRBV7-2 and TRBJ1-3; TRBD1 is a possible D gene (6 bases). V lost 5 bases and J 3 bases, leaving 14 bases between the germline ends. Germline V gene sequence: CDR1 SGHTA, CDR2 FQGNSA. There are 15 residues in the CDR3.

This clonotype was seen a few times. The chain uses TRBV19 and TRBJ2-4; 8 bases align to TRBD2. Germline lookup yields CDR1 LNHDA and CDR2 SQIVND (reference sequence). This CDR3 spans 16 amino acids. The junction had 1 base not matched to a gene; V was cut back by 0 bases and J by 0 bases. The CDR3 nucleotides are TGTGCCAGTAGTATAGATCGGGGGGGAGCCAAAAACATTCAGTACTTC. Translated, it gives CASSIDRGGAKNIQYF.

This clonotype occurred a few times. A much bigger clone sits one base away, suggesting this may be a read error. This chain connects TRBV7-2 to TRBJ2-5; TRBD2 aligns across 8 bases. The germline V gene has CDR1 SGHTA and CDR2 FQGNSA. The V and J ends lost 0 bases and 9 bases, in that order; junction bases with no gene match: 12. This CDR3 contains 16 residues. The CDR3 spells CASSLALAGLGEAQYF. CDR3 DNA sequence: TGTGCCAGCAGCTTAGCCCTAGCGGGTTTGGGGGAGGCCCAGTACTTC.

This clonotype has a handful of counts. The CDR3 is CASGDTMNTEAFF. In DNA, the CDR3 is TGCGCCAGCGGGGACACTATGAACACTGAAGCTTTCTTT. The V and J genes are TRBV5-1 and TRBJ1-1, with a possible D match to TRBD1 (6 bases). The CDR3 loop spans 13 amino acids. Looked up from germline, CDR1 is SGHRS and CDR2 is YFSETQ. V lost 7 bases and J lost 0, with 10 bases in between.

The gene calls are TRBV6-2 or TRBV6-3 and TRBJ2-5, with D unresolved. The germline V gene has CDR1 MNHEY and CDR2 SVGEGT. With 7 bases removed from V and 1 base from J, the gap between germline ends came to 22 bases. CDR3 length: 17 residues. The CDR3 DNA reads TGTGCCAGCACTAAGACAAGAAGTTGGAATTTCCAAGAGACCCAGTACTTC. Translated: CASTKTRSWNFQETQYF.

This clonotype was counted once. This chain links TRBV16 with TRBJ2-5; 7 bases are shared with TRBD1. The CDR3 is 15 residues long. Germline CDR1 KGHSY, CDR2 FQNENV. V shed 2 bases and J 5 bases; nucleotides not matched to a gene: 8. CDR3 loop: CASSQNGDRVETQYF. Written as DNA, the CDR3 is TGTGCCAGCAGCCAAAATGGCGACAGGGTCGAGACCCAGTACTTC.

This chain connects TRBV18 to TRBJ2-5; D is unresolved. The germline V and J ends were trimmed by 3 bases and 2 bases, with 7 bases remaining between them. From germline, CDR1 is KGHSH and CDR2 LQKENI. The CDR3 has 13 residues. The CDR3, as DNA: TGTGCCAGCTCACCCGTGAGGCAAGAGACCCAGTACTTC. This gives the protein CASSPVRQETQYF.

This clonotype showed up just a few times. The chain combines TRBV7-2 with TRBJ1-6; D perhaps matches TRBD1 (6 bases). The germline CDR1 and CDR2 sequences are SGHTA and FQGNSA. Trimming took 4 bases from V and 8 from J, leaving 12 bases between them. The CDR3 has 14 residues. CDR3 sequence: CASSSGAGDSPLHF. CDR3 in DNA: TGTGCCAGCAGCTCCGGCGCAGGGGATTCACCCCTCCACTTT.

The sample holds a few counts of this clonotype. CDR3 amino acids: CASRPRQGGSTDTQYF. The CDR3 DNA is TGTGCCAGCAGGCCACGACAGGGGGGCTCCACAGATACGCAGTATTTT. The rearrangement links TRBV7-6 to TRBJ2-3; TRBD1 agrees at 9 bases. The CDR3 loop spans 16 amino acids. Trimming took 6 bases from V and 2 from J; bases not matched to a gene: 9. Germline V gene sequence: CDR1 SGHVS, CDR2 FNYEAQ.

The chain links TRBV19 to TRBJ2-1, with 8 bases lining up with TRBD2. With 4 bases clipped from V and 0 bases from J, the junction kept 5 bases outside the gene matches. This CDR3 region has 16 residues. Per the germline V gene, CDR1 is LNHDA and CDR2 is SQIVND (reference sequence). The CDR3 DNA is TGTGCCAGTAGTAGGGGACTAGGTAGCTCCTACAATGAGCAGTTCTTC. It encodes CASSRGLGSSYNEQFF.

The V and J genes are TRBV5-6 and TRBJ2-5; no firm D call. V was shortened by 6 bases and J by 2 bases, with 14 bases between the two germline ends. The CDR3 totals 14 residues. Per germline, CDR1 SGHDT and CDR2 YYEEEE. The CDR3 bases are TGTGCCAGCACTCACCGCCGGCAGCAAGAGACCCAGTACTTC. It codes for CASTHRRQQETQYF.

This chain uses TRBV29-1 with TRBJ2-1; 13 nucleotides align to TRBD2. After removal of 7 bases from V and 0 bases from J, the junction contained 9 bases not matched to a gene. This CDR3 contains 17 residues. The germline gives CDR1 SQVTM, CDR2 ANQGSEA. The CDR3 DNA follows: TGCAGCGCGGGACTAGCGGGACTGAGGAGCTCCTACAATGAGCAGTTCTTC. Its translation is CSAGLAGLRSSYNEQFF.

The J gene is TRBJ1-2, the V gene TRBV15; D is undetermined. The germline V gene encodes CDR1 LNHNV and CDR2 YYDKDF (reference sequence). V was pared by 0 bases and J by 2 bases, with 7 bases between. The length of the CDR3 is 14 residues. CDR3 region: CATSRDFTNYGYTF. The CDR3 nucleotides are TGTGCCACCAGCAGAGATTTCACGAACTATGGCTACACCTTC.

This clonotype was found a few times. The chain is built from TRBV28 and TRBJ2-7, with D maybe TRBD2 (6 bases). Trimming took off 7 bases at V and 6 bases at J, with 13 bases between the two ends. Germline V gene sequence: CDR1 MDHEN, CDR2 SYDVKM. This CDR3 is built from 12 residues. CDR3 amino acids: CASMGLSLEQYF. DNA of the CDR3: TGTGCCAGCATGGGACTCTCCCTCGAGCAGTACTTC.

The chain recombines TRBV5-1 with TRBJ2-3; 7 nucleotides line up with TRBD2. The CDR3 runs to 14 residues. Germline V gene data show CDR1 as SGHRS and CDR2 as YFSETQ. Trimming removed 4 bases from V and 2 bases from J; junction bases left unmatched: 4. CDR3 DNA: TGCGCCAGCAGCGGGGGGGAAGCCACAGATACGCAGTATTTT. This translates into CASSGGEATDTQYF.

This chain links TRBV11-2 with TRBJ2-2, with TRBD1 as a possible D gene (5 bases). Per the germline V gene, CDR1 is SGHAT and CDR2 is FQNNGV. This CDR3 spans 18 amino acids. Trimming removed 5 bases from V and 4 bases from J, with 23 bases in between. In DNA, the CDR3 is TGTGCCAGCAGCACAAAGGCGCAAGGGGCTTCGGGCACCGGGGAGCTGTTTTTT. Translated: CASSTKAQGASGTGELFF. The variable domain in full, completed from reference TRBV11-2 and TRBJ2-2, reads EAGVAQSPRYKIIEKRQSVAFWCNPISGHATLYWYQQILGQGPKLLIQFQNNGVVDDSQLPKDRFSAERLKGVDSTLKIQPAKLEDSAVYLCASSTKAQGASGTGELFFGEGSRLTVL.

This clonotype turned up a few times. The rearrangement links TRBV11-2 to TRBJ1-1, with D uncertain. Germline V gives CDR1 SGHAT, CDR2 FQNNGV. V was trimmed by 3 bases and J by 1 base, leaving 9 bases between them. The CDR3 loop spans 14 amino acids. The CDR3 DNA reads TGTGCCAGCAGCTTTCCCACTGGGAACACTGAAGCTTTCTTT. Its translation: CASSFPTGNTEAFF.

The table lists this clonotype with a few counts. V and J are TRBV7-8 and TRBJ1-4, with a possible D match to TRBD1 (5 bases). The germline CDR1 and CDR2 sequences are SGHVS and FQNEAQ. V gave up 0 bases and J gave up 4 bases, with 12 bases separating them. The CDR3 loop spans 16 amino acids. Here the CDR3 DNA reads TGTGCCAGCAGCTTAGCCAGACAGATTAGTAATGAAAAACTGTTTTTT. Its protein is CASSLARQISNEKLFF. Looking up the rest from reference TRBV7-8 and TRBJ1-4 gives the full variable domain: GAGVSQSPRYKVAKRGQDVALRCDPISGHVSLFWYQQALGQGPEFLTYFQNEAQLDKSGLPSDRFFAERPEGSVSTLKIQRTQQEDSAVYLCASSLARQISNEKLFFGSGTQLSVL.

The V gene is TRBV18, the J gene TRBJ1-1, with D unresolved. Germline assignment: CDR1 KGHSH and CDR2 LQKENI. CDR3 size: 14 residues. V was pared by 3 bases and J by 6 bases, with 14 bases between. The CDR3 here is CASSPSSAGAEAFF. For the CDR3, the DNA is TGTGCCAGCTCACCGAGTTCGGCCGGGGCTGAAGCTTTCTTT.

This clonotype was seen a few times. The chain carries TRBV29-1 and TRBJ2-7; 12 bases are a match to TRBD2. This CDR3 has 13 amino acids. Germline CDR1 and CDR2: SQVTM and ANQGSEA. J gave up 5 bases and V 7 bases, and 6 bases lay outside the gene matches. CDR3 loop: CSGRLAGVHEQYF. The DNA for the CDR3 is TGCAGCGGCCGACTAGCGGGAGTTCACGAGCAGTACTTC.

In nucleotides, the CDR3 is TGTGCCAGCAGCTCGTCTAGCGGTCCCTCTGGGGCCAACGTCCTGACTTTC. Protein sequence: CASSSSSGPSGANVLTF. The chain recombines TRBV7-8 with TRBJ2-6, with 7 bases lining up with TRBD2. Looked up from germline, CDR1 is SGHVS and CDR2 is FQNEAQ. After removal of 4 bases from V and 0 bases from J, the junction contained 6 bases not matched to a gene. The CDR3 length is 17 residues.

With respect to this clonotype: At one of its ends the junction is not consistent with the germline gene, which may arise from a read error. V is TRBV2 and J is TRBJ2-7; 8 nucleotides match TRBD1. The CDR3 length is 11 residues. The germline CDR1 and CDR2 sequences are SNHLY and FYNNEI. DNA of the CDR3: TGTGCCAGCAGTTACTTGGACAGGGCCAAATTC. This gives the protein CASSYLDRAKF. Full variable domain (rest looked up from reference TRBV2 and TRBJ2-7): EPEVTQTPSHQVTQMGQEVILRCVPISNHLYFYWYRQILGQKVEFLVSFYNNEISEKSEIFDDQFSVERPDGSNFTLKIRSTKLEDSAMYFCASSYLDRAKFGPGTRLTVT.

The J gene is TRBJ2-1, the V gene TRBV4-2; possible D gene TRBD1, 5 bases. Germline CDR1 and CDR2: LGHNA and YNFKEQ. This CDR3 spans 12 amino acids. V gave up 2 bases and J gave up 9 bases, with 8 bases separating them. In DNA, the CDR3 is TGTGCCAGCAGCCAACAGGGAATTGAGCAGTTCTTC. Amino acids: CASSQQGIEQFF.

This chain uses TRBV14 with TRBJ2-3, with a tentative D call TRBD1 (5 bases). Between the trimmed V and J ends, which lost 4 bases and 3 bases, there was a span of 11 bases. CDR3 length: 14 amino acids. CDR1 and CDR2 (germline): SGHDN, FVKESK. The CDR3 DNA follows: TGTGCCAGCAGCCCATTGACAGAGACAGATACGCAGTATTTT. Protein: CASSPLTETDTQYF. Full variable domain (rest looked up from reference TRBV14 and TRBJ2-3): EAGVTQFPSHSVIEKGQTVTLRCDPISGHDNLYWYRRVMGKEIKFLLHFVKESKQDESGMPNNRFLAERTGGTYSTLKVQPAELEDSGVYFCASSPLTETDTQYFGPGTRLTVL.

The CDR3 loop reads CASSPWTGDNSPLHF. CDR3 in DNA: TGTGCCAGCAGCCCATGGACAGGGGATAATTCACCCCTCCACTTT. V is TRBV3-1 and J is TRBJ1-6; TRBD1 agrees at 9 bases. Germline CDR1 LGHDT, CDR2 YNNKEL (reference sequence). The length of the CDR3 is 15 residues. Trimming removed 4 bases from V and 5 bases from J; junction bases left unmatched: 3. The full variable domain, rest sourced from reference TRBV3-1 and TRBJ1-6, is DTAVSQTPKYLVTQMGNDKSIKCEQNLGHDTMYWYKQDSKKFLKIMFSYNNKELIINETVPNRFSPKSPDKAHLNLHINSLELGDSAVYFCASSPWTGDNSPLHFGNGTRLTVT.

The chain has TRBV30 and TRBJ2-1, with 12 bases identical to TRBD2. CDR1 and CDR2 from the germline V gene are GTSNPN and SVGIG (reference sequence). CDR3 length: 15 residues. After removal of 3 bases from V and 12 bases from J, the junction contained 12 bases not matched to a gene. The CDR3 here is CAWSRTSGNPLGQFF. For the CDR3, the DNA is TGTGCCTGGAGCCGGACTAGCGGGAACCCCTTGGGGCAGTTCTTC.

Many counts were recorded for this clonotype. V is TRBV6-5 and J is TRBJ2-2; 8 nucleotides line up with TRBD1. V lost 6 bases and J lost 1; bases outside the gene matches: 10. Per germline, CDR1 MNHEY and CDR2 SVGAGI. This CDR3 is 17 amino acids long. The CDR3 here is CASRPRRGQGNTGELFF. The CDR3 DNA reads TGTGCCAGCAGACCCAGAAGAGGACAGGGGAACACCGGGGAGCTGTTTTTT.

The J gene is TRBJ1-2, the V gene TRBV20-1, with a tentative D call TRBD1 (5 bases). The CDR3 has 14 residues. V lost 1 base and J 1 base, leaving 10 bases between the germline ends. Germline V gene data show CDR1 as DFQATT and CDR2 as SNEGSKA (reference sequence). The CDR3 DNA follows: TGCAGTGCTAGAGGGGGCGGGGATAACTATGGCTACACCTTC. This translates into CSARGGGDNYGYTF.

This chain connects TRBV7-2 to TRBJ2-1; D might be TRBD1 or TRBD2, each matching 5 bases. V lost 5 bases and J 15 bases, leaving 17 bases between the germline ends. In germline, CDR1 is SGHTA, CDR2 FQGNSA. The CDR3 runs 12 residues. The CDR3 DNA reads as TGTGCCAGCAGCGTGGGGACGGTAACCCCGTTCTTC. Its translation: CASSVGTVTPFF.